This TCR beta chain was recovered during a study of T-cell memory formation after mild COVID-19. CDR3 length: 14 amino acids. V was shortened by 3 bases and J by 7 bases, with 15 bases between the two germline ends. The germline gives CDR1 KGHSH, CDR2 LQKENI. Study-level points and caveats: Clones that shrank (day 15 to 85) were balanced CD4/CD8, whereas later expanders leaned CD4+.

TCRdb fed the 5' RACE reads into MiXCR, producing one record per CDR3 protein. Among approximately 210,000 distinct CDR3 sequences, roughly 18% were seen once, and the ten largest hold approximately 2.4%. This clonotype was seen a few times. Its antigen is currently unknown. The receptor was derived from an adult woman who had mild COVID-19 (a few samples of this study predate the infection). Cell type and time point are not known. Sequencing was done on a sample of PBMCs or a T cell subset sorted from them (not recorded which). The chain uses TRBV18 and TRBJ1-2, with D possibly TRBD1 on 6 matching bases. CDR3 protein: CASSPQGTPGGYTF. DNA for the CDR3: TGTGCCAGCTCACCTCAGGGGACCCCCGGTGGCTACACCTTC. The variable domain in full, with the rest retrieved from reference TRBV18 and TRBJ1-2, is NAGVMQNPRHLVRRRGQEARLRCSPMKGHSHVYWYRQLPEEGLKFMVYLQKENIIDESGMPKERFSAEFPKEGPSILRIQQVVRGDSAAYFCASSPQGTPGGYTFGSGTRLTVV.